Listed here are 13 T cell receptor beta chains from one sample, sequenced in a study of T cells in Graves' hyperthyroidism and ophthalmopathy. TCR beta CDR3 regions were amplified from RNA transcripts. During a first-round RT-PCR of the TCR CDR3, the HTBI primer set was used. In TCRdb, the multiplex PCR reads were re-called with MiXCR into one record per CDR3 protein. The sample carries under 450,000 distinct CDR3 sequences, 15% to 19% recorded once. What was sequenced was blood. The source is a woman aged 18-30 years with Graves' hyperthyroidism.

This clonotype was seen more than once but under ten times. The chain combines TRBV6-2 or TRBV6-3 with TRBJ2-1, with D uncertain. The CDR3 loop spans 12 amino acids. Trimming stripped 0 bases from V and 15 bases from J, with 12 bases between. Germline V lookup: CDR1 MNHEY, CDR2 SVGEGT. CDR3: CASSYSNSSPFF. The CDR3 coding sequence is TGTGCCAGCAGTTACTCGAATTCATCCCCGTTCTTC.

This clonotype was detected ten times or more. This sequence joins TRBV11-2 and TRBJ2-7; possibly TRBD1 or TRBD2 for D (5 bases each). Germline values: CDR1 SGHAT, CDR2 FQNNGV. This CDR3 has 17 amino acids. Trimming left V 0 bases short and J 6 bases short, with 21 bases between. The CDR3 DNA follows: TGTGCCAGCAGCTTAGAAGCTGGGACCGTAAGACCCTTCGAGCAGTACTTC. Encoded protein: CASSLEAGTVRPFEQYF.

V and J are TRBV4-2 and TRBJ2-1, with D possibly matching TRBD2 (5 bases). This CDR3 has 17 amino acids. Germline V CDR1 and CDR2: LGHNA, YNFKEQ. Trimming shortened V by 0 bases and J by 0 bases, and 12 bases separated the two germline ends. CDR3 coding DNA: TGTGCCAGCAGCCAAGAGTTTTCGGGGAGCTCCTACAATGAGCAGTTCTTC. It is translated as CASSQEFSGSSYNEQFF.

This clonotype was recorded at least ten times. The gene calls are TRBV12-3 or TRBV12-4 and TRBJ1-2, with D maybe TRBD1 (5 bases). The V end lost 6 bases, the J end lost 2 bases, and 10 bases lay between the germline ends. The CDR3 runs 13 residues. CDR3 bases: TGTGCCAGCAGGTTACAGGAGAACTATGGCTACACCTTC. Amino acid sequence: CASRLQENYGYTF.

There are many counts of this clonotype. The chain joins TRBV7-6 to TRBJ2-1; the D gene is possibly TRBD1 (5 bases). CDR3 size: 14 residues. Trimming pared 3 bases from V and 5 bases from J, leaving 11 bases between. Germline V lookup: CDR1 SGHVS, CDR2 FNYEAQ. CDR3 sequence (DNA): TGTGCCAGCAGCTTCCTAGGGGCGGACAATGAGCAGTTCTTC. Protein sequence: CASSFLGADNEQFF.

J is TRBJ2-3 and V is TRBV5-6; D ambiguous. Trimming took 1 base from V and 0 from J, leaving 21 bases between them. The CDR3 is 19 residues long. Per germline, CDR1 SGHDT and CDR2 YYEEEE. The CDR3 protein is CASSLRGGPKTLSTDTQYF. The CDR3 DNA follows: TGTGCCAGCAGCTTGCGTGGTGGGCCGAAAACCCTTAGCACAGATACGCAGTATTTT.

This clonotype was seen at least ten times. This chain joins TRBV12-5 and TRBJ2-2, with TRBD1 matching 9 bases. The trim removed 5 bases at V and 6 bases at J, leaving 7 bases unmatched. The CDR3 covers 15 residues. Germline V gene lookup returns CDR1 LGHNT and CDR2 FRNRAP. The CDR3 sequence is CASGLRQGGAGELFF. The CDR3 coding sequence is TGTGCTAGTGGTCTCCGACAGGGGGGTGCCGGGGAGCTGTTTTTT.

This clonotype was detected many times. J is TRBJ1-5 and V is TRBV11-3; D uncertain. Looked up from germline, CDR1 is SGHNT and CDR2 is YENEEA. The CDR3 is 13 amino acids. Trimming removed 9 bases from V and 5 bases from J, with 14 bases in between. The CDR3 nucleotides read TGTGCCAGTGCGTTCCGCGGCCATCAGCCCCAGCATTTT. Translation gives CASAFRGHQPQHF. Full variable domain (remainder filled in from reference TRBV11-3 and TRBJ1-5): EAGVVQSPRYKIIEKKQPVAFWCNPISGHNTLYWYLQNLGQGPELLIRYENEEAVDDSQLPKDRFSAERLKGVDSTLKIQPAELGDSAVYLCASAFRGHQPQHFGDGTRLSIL.

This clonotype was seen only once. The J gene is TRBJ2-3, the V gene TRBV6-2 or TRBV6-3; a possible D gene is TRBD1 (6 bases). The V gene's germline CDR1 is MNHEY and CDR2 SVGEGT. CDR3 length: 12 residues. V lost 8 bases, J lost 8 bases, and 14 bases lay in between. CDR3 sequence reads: CASSPGAATQYF. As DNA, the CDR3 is TGTGCCAGCTCCCCAGGGGCGGCTACGCAGTATTTT.

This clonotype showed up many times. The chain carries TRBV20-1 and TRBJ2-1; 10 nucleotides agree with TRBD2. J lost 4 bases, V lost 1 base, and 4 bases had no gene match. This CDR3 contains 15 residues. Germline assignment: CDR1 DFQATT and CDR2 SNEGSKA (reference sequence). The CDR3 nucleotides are TGCAGTGCTAGAGGGCTAGCGGGAGAGTACAATGAGCAGTTCTTC. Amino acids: CSARGLAGEYNEQFF.

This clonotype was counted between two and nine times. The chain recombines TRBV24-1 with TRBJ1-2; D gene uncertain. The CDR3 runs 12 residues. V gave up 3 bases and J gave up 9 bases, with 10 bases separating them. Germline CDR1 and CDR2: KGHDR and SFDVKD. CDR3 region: CATSDEQDRYTF. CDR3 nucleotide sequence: TGTGCCACCAGTGATGAGCAGGATCGCTACACCTTC.

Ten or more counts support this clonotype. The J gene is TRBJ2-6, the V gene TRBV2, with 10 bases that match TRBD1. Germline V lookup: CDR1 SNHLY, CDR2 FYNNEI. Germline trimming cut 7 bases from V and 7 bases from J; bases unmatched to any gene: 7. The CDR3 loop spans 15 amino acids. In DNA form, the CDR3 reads TGTGCCAGCAAGGGACAGGGGTACGACGCCAACGTCCTGACTTTC. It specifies CASKGQGYDANVLTF. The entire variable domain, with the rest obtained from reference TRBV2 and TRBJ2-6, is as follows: EPEVTQTPSHQVTQMGQEVILRCVPISNHLYFYWYRQILGQKVEFLVSFYNNEISEKSEIFDDQFSVERPDGSNFTLKIRSTKLEDSAMYFCASKGQGYDANVLTFGAGSRLTVL.

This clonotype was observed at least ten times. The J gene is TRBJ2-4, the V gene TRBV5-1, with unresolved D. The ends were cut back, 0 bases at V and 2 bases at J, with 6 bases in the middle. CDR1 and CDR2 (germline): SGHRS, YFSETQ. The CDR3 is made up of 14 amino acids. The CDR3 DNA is TGCGCCAGCAGCTTGGCACAGCCCAAAAACATTCAGTACTTC. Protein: CASSLAQPKNIQYF.